The source of this T cell receptor beta chain is a study of blood T cell repertoires in COVID-19. This CDR3 region has 15 residues. Germline V gene sequence: CDR1 SGHRS, CDR2 YFSETQ. The germline V and J ends were trimmed by 4 bases and 5 bases, with 18 bases remaining between them. Profiled with immunoSEQ multiplex PCR; TCRdb holds only in-frame clones, not every one. The repertoire consists of roughly 200,000 clones, with about 80% occurring once and the leading ten covering approximately 8%. Sample: peripheral blood. The chain employs TRBV5-1 and TRBJ1-1; D is possibly TRBD1 (5 bases). This sequence originates from a woman older than 75 with COVID-19, enrolled during active disease. This CDR3 reads CASSAEVGGTTEAFF. DNA of the CDR3: TGCGCCAGCAGCGCCGAGGTCGGGGGAACAACTGAAGCTTTCTTT.